Listed below are T cell receptor beta chains from one sample, sequenced in a study of human T cells and chemical hapten exposure. TCRdb independently ran MiXCR on the RACE reads; one entry per CDR3 protein. The sample carries some 64,000 distinct CDR3 sequences, 8% to 13% recorded once. Source: whole blood, taken in connection with sensitization to the hapten diphenylcyclopropenone (DPC). The receptors derive from a woman aged 25 to 39 with alopecia areata. Some clones in this sample may be carry-over from other donors' samples. Both conserved end residues are trimmed from each CDR3. Fields, in order: J gene, V gene, CDR3 protein.

J gene: TRBJ2-1
V gene: TRBV6-2/TRBV6-3
CDR3 protein: ASSGSQTGGSYNEQF

J gene: TRBJ1-1
V gene: TRBV5-1
CDR3 protein: ASSYQGESITEAF

J gene: TRBJ2-7
V gene: TRBV7-2
CDR3 protein: ASSFAFAGEREQY

J gene: TRBJ2-4
V gene: TRBV7-6
CDR3 protein: ASSLGAPGQNIQY

J gene: TRBJ2-7
V gene: TRBV27
CDR3 protein: ASSKGVTYEQY

J gene: TRBJ1-1
V gene: TRBV4-2
CDR3 protein: ASSQQSGGPGAF

J gene: TRBJ1-1
V gene: TRBV27
CDR3 protein: ASTGWGVRQAF

J gene: TRBJ2-7
V gene: TRBV21-1
CDR3 protein: ASSSRSASDRSYEQY

J gene: TRBJ2-3
V gene: TRBV20-1
CDR3 protein: SAFYRGASYTDTQY

J gene: TRBJ2-7
V gene: TRBV7-2
CDR3 protein: ASSLALGGGYEQY

J gene: TRBJ1-1
V gene: TRBV5-1
CDR3 protein: ASSWDRVETEAF

J gene: TRBJ1-3
V gene: TRBV29-1
CDR3 protein: SVDPGGNTIY

J gene: TRBJ2-3
V gene: TRBV10-3
CDR3 protein: AISDVTTTDTQY

J gene: TRBJ2-3
V gene: TRBV11-3
CDR3 protein: ACSPGTGSDTQY

J gene: TRBJ2-7
V gene: TRBV3-1
CDR3 protein: ASSPGTSGSYEQY

J gene: TRBJ1-1
V gene: TRBV11-1
CDR3 protein: ASSFSRTEAF

J gene: TRBJ2-7
V gene: TRBV7-8
CDR3 protein: ASSPDRSDYEQY

J gene: TRBJ2-1
V gene: TRBV6-2/TRBV6-3
CDR3 protein: ASRGMSSYNEQF

J gene: TRBJ2-7
V gene: TRBV12-3/TRBV12-4
CDR3 protein: ASTRQGTIAYEQY

J gene: TRBJ2-2
V gene: TRBV18
CDR3 protein: ASSTGGTGELF

J gene: TRBJ1-5
V gene: TRBV6-1
CDR3 protein: ASSEAGTGYGQPQH

J gene: TRBJ2-5
V gene: TRBV9
CDR3 protein: ASSGNSGETQY

J gene: TRBJ2-7
V gene: TRBV9
CDR3 protein: ASSVGTSGLYEQY

J gene: TRBJ2-7
V gene: TRBV29-1
CDR3 protein: SFHTPGDEQY

J gene: TRBJ2-6
V gene: TRBV7-9
CDR3 protein: ASSFSVGANVLT

J gene: TRBJ1-3
V gene: TRBV7-2
CDR3 protein: ASSLSRSSGNTIY

J gene: TRBJ1-6
V gene: TRBV10-3
CDR3 protein: AISEPGAGSPLH

J gene: TRBJ1-1
V gene: TRBV5-1
CDR3 protein: ASSLTVATASTEAF

J gene: TRBJ2-5
V gene: TRBV9
CDR3 protein: ASSGTRQETQY

J gene: TRBJ2-7
V gene: TRBV7-9
CDR3 protein: ASGTGGYEQY

J gene: TRBJ1-2
V gene: TRBV4-2
CDR3 protein: ASSPRDRGGGYT

J gene: TRBJ2-5
V gene: TRBV7-3
CDR3 protein: ASSLRGDGTQY

J gene: TRBJ1-2
V gene: TRBV29-1
CDR3 protein: SAGTLGTGEDYGYT

J gene: TRBJ2-1
V gene: TRBV28
CDR3 protein: ASSLLGVVGEQF